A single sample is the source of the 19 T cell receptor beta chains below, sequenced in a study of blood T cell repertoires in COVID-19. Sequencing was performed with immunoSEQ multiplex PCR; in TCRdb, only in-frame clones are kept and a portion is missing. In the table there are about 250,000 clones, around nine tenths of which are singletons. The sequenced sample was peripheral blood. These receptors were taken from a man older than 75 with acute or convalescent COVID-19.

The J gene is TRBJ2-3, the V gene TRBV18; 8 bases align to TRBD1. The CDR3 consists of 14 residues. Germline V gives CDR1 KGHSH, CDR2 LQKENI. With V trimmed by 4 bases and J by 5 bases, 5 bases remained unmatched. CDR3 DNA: TGTGCCAGCTCACGCCAGGGGGCCCAAGATACGCAGTATTTT. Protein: CASSRQGAQDTQYF.

In DNA form, the CDR3 reads TGTGCCAGCAGTTTACCGGACAGTAGACTCTACGAGCAGTACTTC. This encodes CASSLPDSRLYEQYF. The chain couples TRBV28 to TRBJ2-7; maybe TRBD1 (6 bases). Trimming pared 2 bases from V and 3 bases from J, leaving 14 bases between. CDR3 length: 15 amino acids. Germline V gene data show CDR1 as MDHEN and CDR2 as SYDVKM.

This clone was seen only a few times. The CDR3 loop is CASSIQRGTEAFF. CDR3 nucleotides: TGTGCCAGCAGCATTCAGCGTGGCACTGAAGCTTTCTTT. This chain links TRBV28 with TRBJ1-1, with no clear D. Deletions cut 6 bases from V and 4 bases from J, with 12 bases between. Germline lookup yields CDR1 MDHEN and CDR2 SYDVKM. This CDR3 has 13 amino acids.

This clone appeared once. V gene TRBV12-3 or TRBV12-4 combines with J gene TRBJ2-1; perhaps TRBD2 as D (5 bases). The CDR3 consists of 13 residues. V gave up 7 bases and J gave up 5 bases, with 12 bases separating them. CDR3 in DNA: TGTGCCAGCATCCCTCGGGGAGACAATGAGCAGTTCTTC. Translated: CASIPRGDNEQFF.

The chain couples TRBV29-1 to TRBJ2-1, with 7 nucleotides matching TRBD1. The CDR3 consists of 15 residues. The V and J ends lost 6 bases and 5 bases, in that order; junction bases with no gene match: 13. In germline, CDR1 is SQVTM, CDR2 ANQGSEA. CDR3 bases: TGCAGCGTAGCTTTGACAGGGTTCGGGAACAATGAGCAGTTCTTC. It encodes CSVALTGFGNNEQFF.

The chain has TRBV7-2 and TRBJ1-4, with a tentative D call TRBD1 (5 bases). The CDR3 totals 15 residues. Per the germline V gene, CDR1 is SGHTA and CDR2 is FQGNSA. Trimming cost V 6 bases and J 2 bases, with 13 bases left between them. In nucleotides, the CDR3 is TGTGCCAGCAGATCAGGGTTACAGACTAATGAAAAACTGTTTTTT. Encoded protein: CASRSGLQTNEKLFF.

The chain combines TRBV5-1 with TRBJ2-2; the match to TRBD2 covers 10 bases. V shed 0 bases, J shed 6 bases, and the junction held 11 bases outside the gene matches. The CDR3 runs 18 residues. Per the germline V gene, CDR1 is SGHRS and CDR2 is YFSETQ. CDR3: CASSLGLAGVEWAGELFF. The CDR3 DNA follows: TGCGCCAGCAGCTTGGGCCTAGCGGGAGTTGAGTGGGCCGGGGAGCTGTTTTTT. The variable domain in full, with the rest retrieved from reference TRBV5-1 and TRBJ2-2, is KAGVTQTPRYLIKTRGQQVTLSCSPISGHRSVSWYQQTPGQGLQFLFEYFSETQRNKGNFPGRFSGRQFSNSRSEMNVSTLELGDSALYLCASSLGLAGVEWAGELFFGEGSRLTVL.

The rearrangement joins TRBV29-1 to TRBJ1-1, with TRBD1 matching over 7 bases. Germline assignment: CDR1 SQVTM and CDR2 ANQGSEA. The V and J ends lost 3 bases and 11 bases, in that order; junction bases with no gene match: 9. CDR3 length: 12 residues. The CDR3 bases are TGCAGCGTTGAGGGCCAGGGGGTGGGGGCTTTCTTT. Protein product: CSVEGQGVGAFF.

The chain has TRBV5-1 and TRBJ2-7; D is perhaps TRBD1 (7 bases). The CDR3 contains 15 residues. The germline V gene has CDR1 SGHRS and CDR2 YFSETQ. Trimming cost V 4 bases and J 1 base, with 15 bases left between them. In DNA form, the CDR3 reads TGCGCCAGCAGCCCAGGAGGGGGCTCTTCCTACGAGCAGTACTTC. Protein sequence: CASSPGGGSSYEQYF.

In DNA, the CDR3 is TGCGCCAGCAGCCAAGCAGGGCTGCCCGGGGAGCTGTTTTTT. Amino acids: CASSQAGLPGELFF. The rearrangement joins TRBV4-3 to TRBJ2-2, with TRBD1 as a possible D gene (5 bases). From germline, CDR1 is LGHNA and CDR2 YSLEER. With 1 base removed from V and 6 bases from J, the gap between germline ends came to 9 bases. The CDR3 runs 14 residues.

In nucleotides, the CDR3 is TGTGCCAGCAGCTTGGAGCCGGGACAGGGGGTTGAAGCTTTCTTT. Translated, it gives CASSLEPGQGVEAFF. The genes are TRBV5-8 and TRBJ1-1, with 11 bases fitting TRBD1. The CDR3 runs to 15 residues. Germline CDR1 is SGHTS and CDR2 is YDEGEE. The ends lost 0 bases at V and 7 bases at J; junction bases unmatched: 5.

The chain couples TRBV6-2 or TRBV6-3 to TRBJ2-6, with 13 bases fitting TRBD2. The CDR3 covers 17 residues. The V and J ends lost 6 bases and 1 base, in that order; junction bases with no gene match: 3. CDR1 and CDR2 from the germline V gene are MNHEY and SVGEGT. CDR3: CASSTGLAGSGANVLTF. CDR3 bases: TGTGCCAGCAGCACGGGACTAGCGGGATCTGGGGCCAACGTCCTGACTTTC.

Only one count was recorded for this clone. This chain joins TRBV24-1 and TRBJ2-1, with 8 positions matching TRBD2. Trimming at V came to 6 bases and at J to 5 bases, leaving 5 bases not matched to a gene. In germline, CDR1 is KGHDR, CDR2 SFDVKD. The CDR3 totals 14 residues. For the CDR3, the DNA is TGTGCCACCAGTTCGGGGGGGCCTCACAATGAGCAGTTCTTC. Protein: CATSSGGPHNEQFF.

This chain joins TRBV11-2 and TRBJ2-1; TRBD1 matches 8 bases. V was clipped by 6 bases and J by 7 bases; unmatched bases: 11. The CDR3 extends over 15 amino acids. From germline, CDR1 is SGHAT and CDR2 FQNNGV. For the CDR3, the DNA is TGTGCCAGCAGGGGGATCAGGGGGCGCGAGAATGAGCAGTTCTTC. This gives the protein CASRGIRGRENEQFF.

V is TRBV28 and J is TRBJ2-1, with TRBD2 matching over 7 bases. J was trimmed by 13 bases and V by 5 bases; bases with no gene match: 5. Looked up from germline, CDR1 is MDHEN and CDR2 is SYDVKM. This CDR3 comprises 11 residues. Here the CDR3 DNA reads TGTGCCAGCAGTACCCGGGACTACCAGTTCTTC. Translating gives CASSTRDYQFF.

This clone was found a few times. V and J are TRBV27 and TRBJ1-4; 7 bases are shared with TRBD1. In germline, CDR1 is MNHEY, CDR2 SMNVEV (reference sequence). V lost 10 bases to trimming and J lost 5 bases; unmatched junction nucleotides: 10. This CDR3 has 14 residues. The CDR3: CATSYRQGNEKLFF. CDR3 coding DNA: TGTGCCACCTCCTACCGACAGGGAAATGAAAAACTGTTTTTT.

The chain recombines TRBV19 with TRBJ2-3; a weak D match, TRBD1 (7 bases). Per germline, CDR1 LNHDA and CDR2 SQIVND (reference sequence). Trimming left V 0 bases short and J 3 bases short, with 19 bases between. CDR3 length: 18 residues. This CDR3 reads CASSIDAGGLLRTDTQYF. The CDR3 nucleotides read TGTGCCAGTAGTATAGATGCAGGGGGACTCCTTAGAACAGATACGCAGTATTTT.

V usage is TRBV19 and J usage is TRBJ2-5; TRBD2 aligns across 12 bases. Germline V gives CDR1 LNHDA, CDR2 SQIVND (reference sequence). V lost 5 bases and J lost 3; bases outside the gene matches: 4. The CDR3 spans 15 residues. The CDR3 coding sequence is TGTGCCAGTAGTGGCACTAGCGGGGGGAAAGAGACCCAGTACTTC. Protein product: CASSGTSGGKETQYF. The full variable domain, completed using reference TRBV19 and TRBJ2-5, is DGGITQSPKYLFRKEGQNVTLSCEQNLNHDAMYWYRQDPGQGLRLIYYSQIVNDFQKGDIAEGYSVSREKKESFPLTVTSAQKNPTAFYLCASSGTSGGKETQYFGPGTRLLVL.

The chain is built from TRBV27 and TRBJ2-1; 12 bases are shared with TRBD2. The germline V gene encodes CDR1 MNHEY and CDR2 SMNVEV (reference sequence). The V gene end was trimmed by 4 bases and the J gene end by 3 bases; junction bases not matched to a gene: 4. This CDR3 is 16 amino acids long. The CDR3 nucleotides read TGTGCCAGCAGTTCCCTAGCGGGGGGGCTCTACAATGAGCAGTTCTTC. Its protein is CASSSLAGGLYNEQFF.